These 28 T cell receptor beta chains were all obtained from the same sample, sequenced in a study of cytomegalovirus exposure and HLA in healthy donors. Sequencing was performed with immunoSEQ multiplex PCR; in TCRdb, only in-frame clones are kept and a portion is missing. This table has more than 120,000 clones, 87% appearing once. Sample: PBMCs. The receptor source for this set is a man aged 18-30 years in good health and CMV-seropositive.

The V and J genes are TRBV11-2 and TRBJ2-7; perhaps TRBD1 as D (5 bases). The germline V gene encodes CDR1 SGHAT and CDR2 FQNNGV. The CDR3 totals 16 residues. V dropped 5 bases and J dropped 2 bases, with 19 bases sitting between them. As DNA, the CDR3 is TGTGCCAGCAGCCCCATTGGTCGCAGGGATACCTACGAGCAGTACTTC. Translation: CASSPIGRRDTYEQYF.

The chain recombines TRBV4-1 with TRBJ2-7; 10 positions agree with TRBD2. The CDR3 runs to 16 residues. The germline V gene has CDR1 MGHRA and CDR2 YSYEKL. The V gene end was trimmed by 0 bases and the J gene end by 4 bases; junction bases not matched to a gene: 6. This chain's CDR3 is CASSQDASGSMYEQYF. CDR3 DNA: TGCGCCAGCAGCCAAGATGCTAGCGGGAGTATGTACGAGCAGTACTTC.

This chain uses TRBV7-9 with TRBJ1-4, with 10 bases matching TRBD1. CDR1 and CDR2 from the germline V gene are SEHNR and FQNEAQ (reference sequence). The CDR3 consists of 16 residues. V shed 2 bases and J 6 bases; nucleotides not matched to a gene: 6. CDR3 DNA sequence: TGTGCCAGCAGCTTACCCTCCGGGACAGGGGATGAAAAACTGTTTTTT. This encodes CASSLPSGTGDEKLFF.

A few counts support this clone. V is TRBV19 and J is TRBJ1-1; tentatively, D is TRBD1 (6 bases). The CDR3 has 15 amino acids. Germline CDR1 reads LNHDA; CDR2 reads SQIVND (reference sequence). The V and J ends lost 7 bases and 0 bases respectively, with 15 bases between them. The CDR3 reads CASKGVFRMNTEAFF. CDR3 coding DNA: TGTGCCAGTAAGGGGGTGTTCCGCATGAACACTGAAGCTTTCTTT.

The table lists this clone with a count of one. V usage is TRBV29-1 and J usage is TRBJ2-7, with 9 bases aligning to TRBD1. V lost 2 bases, J lost 3 bases, and 5 bases stayed unmatched. The CDR3 loop spans 14 amino acids. Germline values: CDR1 SQVTM, CDR2 ANQGSEA. CDR3 bases: TGCAGCGTTGAAACAGGGGGCGCAGACTACGAGCAGTACTTC. This sequence encodes CSVETGGADYEQYF.

CDR3 bases: TGTGCCAGCAGTCTTGGGACTTTTTCCCGCTACGAGCAGTACTTC. Its protein product is CASSLGTFSRYEQYF. The rearrangement links TRBV28 to TRBJ2-7, with D perhaps matching TRBD2 (6 bases). This CDR3 region has 15 residues. CDR1 and CDR2 from the germline V gene are MDHEN and SYDVKM. Trimming pared 5 bases from V and 3 bases from J, leaving 17 bases between.

V gene TRBV4-2 combines with J gene TRBJ1-3; 7 bases match TRBD1. CDR3 length equals 18 residues. Germline lookup yields CDR1 LGHNA and CDR2 YNFKEQ. Losses at the gene ends were 0 bases for V and 4 bases for J; bases not matched to a gene: 12. The CDR3 is CASSQDRGSFKLGNTIYF. CDR3 sequence (DNA): TGTGCCAGCAGCCAAGACAGGGGGTCTTTCAAACTCGGAAACACCATATATTTT.

The genes are TRBV11-2 and TRBJ2-7, with D possibly TRBD2 on 5 matching bases. CDR1 and CDR2 (germline): SGHAT, FQNNGV. CDR3 length: 14 residues. Trimming removed 8 bases from V and 2 bases from J, with 16 bases in between. CDR3 DNA: TGTGCCAGCTGCCCGACGAGCGGCACCTACGAGCAGTACTTC. Translating gives CASCPTSGTYEQYF.

V gene TRBV4-1 combines with J gene TRBJ1-6; D is possibly TRBD1 (5 bases). Trimming stripped 0 bases from V and 11 bases from J, with 14 bases between. CDR3 length: 15 residues. Germline CDR1 MGHRA, CDR2 YSYEKL. DNA for the CDR3: TGCGCCAGCAGCCAAGATCTCAGGGATTTCCCACCCCTCCACTTT. Translating it yields CASSQDLRDFPPLHF.

The chain is built from TRBV29-1 and TRBJ1-1, with D tentatively TRBD1 (6 bases). CDR3 length equals 14 residues. The germline V gene has CDR1 SQVTM and CDR2 ANQGSEA. V shed 4 bases and J shed 0 bases, with 12 bases lying between them. CDR3: CSVVWTALNTEAFF. In DNA, the CDR3 is TGCAGCGTTGTGTGGACAGCTTTGAACACTGAAGCTTTCTTT. Full variable domain (remainder filled in from reference TRBV29-1 and TRBJ1-1): SAVISQKPSRDICQRGTSLTIQCQVDSQVTMMFWYRQQPGQSLTLIATANQGSEATYESGFVIDKFPISRPNLTFSTLTVSNMSPEDSSIYLCSVVWTALNTEAFFGQGTRLTVV.

This chain joins TRBV19 and TRBJ1-2; D not certain. The germline V and J ends were trimmed by 7 bases and 4 bases, with 19 bases remaining between them. The CDR3 sequence is 15 residues long. Germline-derived CDR1 and CDR2 are LNHDA and SQIVND (reference sequence). CDR3 DNA: TGTGCCAGTAAGACCGGGGAAGTAGTTCGCTATGGCTACACCTTC. This codes for CASKTGEVVRYGYTF.

The chain combines TRBV6-5 with TRBJ2-3; 7 nucleotides match TRBD2. Looked up from germline, CDR1 is MNHEY and CDR2 is SVGAGI. The CDR3 has 14 residues. After removal of 10 bases from V and 3 bases from J, the junction contained 10 bases not matched to a gene. The CDR3 region has the DNA TGTGCCACATGGGGGGGGTCCGGGACAGATACGCAGTATTTT. It translates to CATWGGSGTDTQYF.

The V and J genes are TRBV10-2 and TRBJ2-7, with a weak D call TRBD2 (5 bases). The germline CDR1 and CDR2 sequences are WSHSY and SAAADI. The CDR3 runs to 13 residues. The V end was cut by 6 bases, the J end by 2 bases, with 11 bases between. The CDR3 is CASREGGPYEQYF. CDR3 coding DNA: TGCGCCAGCAGAGAGGGCGGGCCCTACGAGCAGTACTTC.

The chain is built from TRBV7-2 and TRBJ1-2; possible D gene TRBD1, 5 bases. The CDR3 runs 15 residues. Germline CDR1 and CDR2: SGHTA and FQGNSA. With 0 bases removed from V and 4 bases from J, the gap between germline ends came to 12 bases. The CDR3 DNA reads as TGTGCCAGCAGCTTAGCCGCGGGGACGGCCTATGGCTACACCTTC. Translation gives CASSLAAGTAYGYTF.

This chain links TRBV18 with TRBJ2-7, with TRBD2 matching over 11 bases. The CDR3 covers 15 residues. Germline CDR1 KGHSH, CDR2 LQKENI. Trimming removed 6 bases from V and 7 bases from J; junction bases left unmatched: 11. The CDR3 region is CASSPGLAGSREQYF. Here the CDR3 DNA reads TGTGCCAGCTCCCCTGGACTAGCGGGTTCTCGAGAGCAGTACTTC.

Regarding this clone: Other nucleotide sequences in the sample specify the same CDR3. This chain connects TRBV30 to TRBJ1-1; D gene unclear. The V gene lost 0 bases and the J gene lost 1 base, with 6 bases spanning the gap. This CDR3 has 13 residues. Germline CDR1 is GTSNPN and CDR2 is SVGIG (reference sequence). The CDR3 nucleotides are TGTGCCTGGAGTGTAACGCGGAACACTGAAGCTTTCTTT. Translation: CAWSVTRNTEAFF.

V is TRBV2 and J is TRBJ1-4; D uncertain. The CDR3 sequence is 18 residues long. The ends were cut back, 4 bases at V and 0 bases at J, with 18 bases in the middle. CDR1 is SNHLY, CDR2 FYNNEI, per germline. The CDR3 reads CASSVEKQKASTNEKLFF. The CDR3, as DNA: TGTGCCAGCAGTGTTGAGAAACAGAAAGCATCAACTAATGAAAAACTGTTTTTT. Full variable domain (outside the CDR3, taken from reference TRBV2 and TRBJ1-4): EPEVTQTPSHQVTQMGQEVILRCVPISNHLYFYWYRQILGQKVEFLVSFYNNEISEKSEIFDDQFSVERPDGSNFTLKIRSTKLEDSAMYFCASSVEKQKASTNEKLFFGSGTQLSVL.

The rearrangement uses TRBV2 and TRBJ1-5, with 10 bases aligning to TRBD1. The CDR3 loop spans 15 amino acids. V lost 8 bases, J lost 5 bases, and 9 bases stayed unmatched. CDR1 and CDR2 (germline): SNHLY, FYNNEI. The CDR3, as DNA: TGTGCCAGCGCAGGACAGGGGGGGTCTTATCAGCCCCAGCATTTT. Its translation: CASAGQGGSYQPQHF.

This chain links TRBV28 with TRBJ2-7; weak D call: TRBD1 (5 bases). Germline loops: CDR1 MDHEN, CDR2 SYDVKM. CDR3 length: 14 residues. V shed 3 bases and J shed 0 bases, with 9 bases lying between them. CDR3 amino acids: CASSFWTLSYEQYF. The CDR3 DNA reads TGTGCCAGCAGTTTCTGGACACTCTCCTACGAGCAGTACTTC.

This clone was found once. As DNA, the CDR3 is TGTGCCACCAGCAGAGCTGACGGAGCCTACGAGCAGTACTTC. This sequence encodes CATSRADGAYEQYF. This chain uses TRBV15 with TRBJ2-7; D call uncertain. Per the germline V gene, CDR1 is LNHNV and CDR2 is YYDKDF (reference sequence). V was trimmed by 1 base and J by 2 bases, leaving 9 bases between them. There are 14 residues in the CDR3.

V gene TRBV6-5 combines with J gene TRBJ2-7, with D hard to call. The length of the CDR3 is 14 residues. Germline V CDR1 and CDR2: MNHEY, SVGAGI. Trimming shortened V by 5 bases and J by 2 bases, and 13 bases separated the two germline ends. The CDR3 sequence is CASSPLDWPYEQYF. CDR3 nucleotides: TGTGCCAGCAGTCCCCTCGACTGGCCCTACGAGCAGTACTTC.

The chain is built from TRBV5-1 and TRBJ1-2, with TRBD1 as a possible D gene (5 bases). From germline, CDR1 is SGHRS and CDR2 YFSETQ. V was trimmed by 0 bases and J by 5 bases, leaving 11 bases between them. The CDR3 has 14 amino acids. The CDR3 here is CASSLAGGGYGYTF. CDR3 DNA sequence: TGCGCCAGCAGCTTGGCCGGCGGGGGGTATGGCTACACCTTC.

The chain has TRBV13 and TRBJ1-1; 8 positions match TRBD1. This CDR3 region has 13 residues. V dropped 2 bases and J dropped 5; count of bases not matched to a gene: 1. Germline CDR1 reads PRHDT; CDR2 reads FYEKMQ (reference sequence). CDR3 residues: CASSLTGGTEAFF. The CDR3 coding sequence is TGTGCCAGCAGCTTAACAGGGGGGACTGAAGCTTTCTTT.

The DNA of the CDR3 is TGTGCCAGCAGCAGAGGGGGGGCTCCCGGGGGCTACACCTTC. Its translation is CASSRGGAPGGYTF. The chain links TRBV9 to TRBJ1-2, with TRBD1 as a possible D gene (6 bases). The CDR3 is 14 residues long. The germline CDR1 and CDR2 sequences are SGDLS and YYNGEE. The V gene lost 4 bases and the J gene lost 8 bases, with 18 bases spanning the gap.

The V gene is TRBV6-5, the J gene TRBJ2-7, with D possibly being TRBD2 (6 bases). The CDR3 consists of 15 residues. V gave up 0 bases and J gave up 2 bases, with 11 bases separating them. CDR1 and CDR2 (germline): MNHEY, SVGAGI. CDR3 in amino acids: CASSYSRRGPYEQYF. The CDR3 DNA reads TGTGCCAGCAGTTACTCGAGGAGGGGACCCTACGAGCAGTACTTC.

The V gene is TRBV7-2, the J gene TRBJ2-7; perhaps TRBD2 as D (6 bases). The CDR3 covers 15 residues. CDR1 and CDR2 from the germline V gene are SGHTA and FQGNSA. Trimming pared 3 bases from V and 3 bases from J, leaving 15 bases between. The CDR3 coding sequence is TGTGCCAGCAGCTTTGGTCTAGCGATGGGCTACGAGCAGTACTTC. Protein product: CASSFGLAMGYEQYF.

This clone was counted a single time. This chain uses TRBV29-1 with TRBJ1-5; 7 nucleotides agree with TRBD1. Germline CDR1 reads SQVTM; CDR2 reads ANQGSEA. Trimming at V came to 5 bases and at J to 1 base, leaving 5 bases not matched to a gene. This CDR3 contains 14 residues. CDR3 protein: CSVLDRASNQPQHF. The CDR3 DNA follows: TGCAGCGTTCTCGACAGGGCCAGCAATCAGCCCCAGCATTTT.

V is TRBV6-4 and J is TRBJ1-5, with D perhaps matching TRBD1 (6 bases). The CDR3 is 15 residues long. The germline gives CDR1 MRHNA, CDR2 SNTAGT. V lost 6 bases to trimming and J lost 0 bases, with 12 bases between them. The CDR3 sequence is CASSPDRFSNQPQHF. Written as DNA, the CDR3 is TGTGCCAGCAGCCCAGACAGGTTTAGCAATCAGCCCCAGCATTTT.